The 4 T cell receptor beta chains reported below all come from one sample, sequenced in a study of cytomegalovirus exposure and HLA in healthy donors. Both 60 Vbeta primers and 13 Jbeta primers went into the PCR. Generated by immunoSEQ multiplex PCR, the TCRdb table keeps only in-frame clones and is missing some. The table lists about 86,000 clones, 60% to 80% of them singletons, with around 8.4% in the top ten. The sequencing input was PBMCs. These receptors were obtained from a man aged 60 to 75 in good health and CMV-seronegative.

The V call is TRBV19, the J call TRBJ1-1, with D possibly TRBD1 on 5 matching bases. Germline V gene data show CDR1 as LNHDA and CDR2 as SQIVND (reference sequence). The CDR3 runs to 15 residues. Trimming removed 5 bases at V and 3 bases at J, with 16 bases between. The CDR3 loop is CASSPQLQGYTEAFF. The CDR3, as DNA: TGTGCCAGTAGTCCCCAACTCCAGGGATACACTGAAGCTTTCTTT. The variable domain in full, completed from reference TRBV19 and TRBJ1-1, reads DGGITQSPKYLFRKEGQNVTLSCEQNLNHDAMYWYRQDPGQGLRLIYYSQIVNDFQKGDIAEGYSVSREKKESFPLTVTSAQKNPTAFYLCASSPQLQGYTEAFFGQGTRLTVV.

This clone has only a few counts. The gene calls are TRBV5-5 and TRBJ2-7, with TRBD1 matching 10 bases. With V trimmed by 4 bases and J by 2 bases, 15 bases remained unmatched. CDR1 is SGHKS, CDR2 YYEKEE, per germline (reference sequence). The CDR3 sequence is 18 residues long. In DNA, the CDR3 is TGTGCCAGCAGCCTTCTCGGACAGGGGGGCAGTATTACCTACGAGCAGTACTTC. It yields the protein CASSLLGQGGSITYEQYF.

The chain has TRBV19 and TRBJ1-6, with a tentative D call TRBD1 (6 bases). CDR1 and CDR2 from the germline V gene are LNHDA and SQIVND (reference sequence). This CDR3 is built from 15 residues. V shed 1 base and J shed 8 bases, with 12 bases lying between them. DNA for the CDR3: TGTGCCAGTAGTATAGGACACAGACAGGATTCACCCCTCCACTTT. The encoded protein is CASSIGHRQDSPLHF.

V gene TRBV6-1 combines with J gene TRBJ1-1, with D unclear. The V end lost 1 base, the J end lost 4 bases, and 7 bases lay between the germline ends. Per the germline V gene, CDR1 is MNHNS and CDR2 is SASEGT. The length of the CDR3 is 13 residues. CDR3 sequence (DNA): TGTGCCAGCAGTGAAGGTGGGAGCACTGAAGCTTTCTTT. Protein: CASSEGGSTEAFF.